The 25 T cell receptor beta chains listed next were all sequenced from one sample in a study of human versus mouse CDR3 diversity and MHC coevolution. Produced via immunoSEQ multiplex PCR; TCRdb's table is partial and in-frame only. The table records tens of thousands of clones, around 90% of them present only once. Material: naive CD4+ T cells from blood. The subset denotes: CD45RO-negative CD62L-positive naive CD4 T cells. The source of these receptors is a person between 30 and 69 years old in good health.

The J gene is TRBJ2-7, the V gene TRBV11-2; no clear D. The CDR3 is made up of 12 amino acids. V shed 4 bases and J shed 1 base, with 5 bases lying between them. Germline V gene sequence: CDR1 SGHAT, CDR2 FQNNGV. CDR3 nucleotides: TGTGCCAGCAGCTCCTTATCCTACGAGCAGTACTTC. Encoded protein: CASSSLSYEQYF.

This chain joins TRBV6-6 and TRBJ2-7, with TRBD1 matching 8 bases. CDR1 MNHNY and CDR2 SVGAGI come from the germline V gene (reference sequence). Trimming cost V 6 bases and J 4 bases; bases outside gene matches: 5. CDR3 length: 13 residues. The CDR3 sequence is CASRKGQAYEQYF. The DNA of the CDR3 is TGTGCCAGCAGGAAGGGACAGGCGTACGAGCAGTACTTC.

The chain employs TRBV19 and TRBJ2-2; D is perhaps TRBD2 (5 bases). Trimming cost V 4 bases and J 5 bases, with 11 bases left between them. The CDR3 runs 14 residues. Germline V CDR1 and CDR2: LNHDA, SQIVND (reference sequence). The CDR3 spells CASSRVERTGELFF. The CDR3 coding sequence is TGTGCCAGTAGTAGGGTGGAGCGGACCGGGGAGCTGTTTTTT.

This chain connects TRBV5-5 to TRBJ2-3, with a possible D match to TRBD1 (6 bases). The CDR3 extends over 14 amino acids. Trimming removed 4 bases from V and 0 bases from J, with 9 bases in between. The germline V gene encodes CDR1 SGHKS and CDR2 YYEKEE (reference sequence). The CDR3 coding sequence is TGTGCCAGCAGCAAAGGGACAAGCACAGATACGCAGTATTTT. It translates to CASSKGTSTDTQYF.

The CDR3 region is CSAGGQETQYF. The CDR3 DNA reads TGCAGTGCGGGAGGACAAGAGACCCAGTACTTC. This rearrangement joins TRBV20-1 to TRBJ2-5, with D possibly being TRBD2 (6 bases). Germline V lookup: CDR1 DFQATT, CDR2 SNEGSKA (reference sequence). V lost 6 bases and J lost 2, with 7 bases in between. This CDR3 comprises 11 residues.

This chain uses TRBV9 with TRBJ2-2, with D possibly being TRBD1 (5 bases). The CDR3 is made up of 15 amino acids. Trimming stripped 0 bases from V and 0 bases from J, with 6 bases between. CDR1 SGDLS and CDR2 YYNGEE come from the germline V gene. CDR3 sequence reads: CASSVEGANTGELFF. DNA for the CDR3: TGTGCCAGCAGCGTAGAAGGGGCGAACACCGGGGAGCTGTTTTTT.

This clone was seen a single time. The chain is built from TRBV19 and TRBJ2-3; D may be TRBD2 (5 bases). The CDR3 is 14 residues long. Germline V lookup: CDR1 LNHDA, CDR2 SQIVND (reference sequence). Between the trimmed V and J ends, which lost 6 bases and 4 bases, there was a span of 14 bases. CDR3 bases: TGTGCCAGTAGCACTGATGGGAGCGCAGATACGCAGTATTTT. Its translation is CASSTDGSADTQYF.

Only one count was recorded for this clone. The J gene is TRBJ2-7, the V gene TRBV5-1, with no clear D. Germline CDR1 reads SGHRS; CDR2 reads YFSETQ. The CDR3 runs 13 residues. V was cut by 0 bases and J by 3 bases, with 7 bases left in between. In nucleotides, the CDR3 is TGCGCCAGCAGCTTGGGCGAACTCTACGAGCAGTACTTC. The encoded protein is CASSLGELYEQYF.

V usage is TRBV5-1 and J usage is TRBJ2-7, with 8 bases fitting TRBD1. CDR3 size: 14 residues. V was clipped by 0 bases and J by 6 bases; unmatched bases: 5. Germline V lookup: CDR1 SGHRS, CDR2 YFSETQ. The chain's CDR3 is CASSLGQGMSEQYF. CDR3 bases: TGCGCCAGCAGCTTGGGACAGGGGATGAGCGAGCAGTACTTC.

In this sample, this clone turned up once. For the CDR3, the DNA is TGTGCCAGCAGCTTGGAGTGGGCAGCGGACTTCTATGGCTACACCTTC. Its translation is CASSLEWAADFYGYTF. This chain links TRBV5-6 with TRBJ1-2; D gene uncertain. The V end was cut by 0 bases, the J end by 4 bases, with 16 bases between. The CDR3 length is 16 residues. Germline loops: CDR1 SGHDT, CDR2 YYEEEE.

The chain is built from TRBV6-1 and TRBJ1-6; D might be TRBD1 (5 bases). Germline CDR1 and CDR2: MNHNS and SASEGT. This CDR3 is built from 14 residues. Trimming took 6 bases from V and 4 from J, leaving 10 bases between them. The CDR3 region is CASSQGQYNSPLHF. For the CDR3, the DNA is TGTGCCAGCAGCCAGGGCCAGTATAATTCACCCCTCCACTTT.

The rearrangement uses TRBV7-2 and TRBJ1-1; D is ambiguous. Germline V gene sequence: CDR1 SGHTA, CDR2 FQGNSA. V was cut by 4 bases and J by 2 bases, with 11 bases left in between. The CDR3 totals 14 residues. CDR3 loop: CASSYRAGNTEAFF. CDR3 nucleotides: TGTGCCAGCAGCTATAGGGCGGGAAACACTGAAGCTTTCTTT.

This chain uses TRBV6-5 with TRBJ2-7; D unclear. The CDR3 extends over 12 amino acids. Germline CDR1 is MNHEY and CDR2 is SVGAGI. V lost 5 bases and J lost 3, with 8 bases in between. This CDR3 is CASSPRSYEQYF. In DNA, the CDR3 is TGTGCCAGCAGTCCCAGAAGCTACGAGCAGTACTTC.

This clone was detected only a few times. The gene calls are TRBV28 and TRBJ1-3; D possibly corresponds to TRBD1 (5 bases). This CDR3 contains 15 residues. V lost 8 bases to trimming and J lost 1 base, with 15 bases between them. Germline CDR1 reads MDHEN; CDR2 reads SYDVKM. The CDR3 coding sequence is TGTGCCAGCGTGGTCGGGGGAGGGTCTGGAAACACCATATATTTT. Its protein product is CASVVGGGSGNTIYF.

The chain links TRBV18 to TRBJ2-2; 8 bases align to TRBD2. The V and J ends lost 3 bases and 5 bases, in that order; junction bases with no gene match: 11. Germline CDR1 KGHSH, CDR2 LQKENI. The CDR3 consists of 17 residues. The CDR3 DNA reads TGTGCCAGCTCACCGCCGGGAGCGGGAGCAAATACCGGGGAGCTGTTTTTT. Translating it yields CASSPPGAGANTGELFF.

The table lists this clone with a count of one. The V gene is TRBV19, the J gene TRBJ2-3, with 10 positions matching TRBD2. Germline trimming cut 6 bases from V and 6 bases from J; bases unmatched to any gene: 6. The CDR3 sequence is 14 residues long. Looked up from germline, CDR1 is LNHDA and CDR2 is SQIVND (reference sequence). CDR3 region: CASSPSGSLDTQYF. For the CDR3, the DNA is TGTGCCAGTAGCCCTAGCGGGAGTCTTGATACGCAGTATTTT.

V and J are TRBV5-1 and TRBJ1-1, with a weak D call TRBD1 (5 bases). CDR3 length equals 14 residues. V lost 1 base and J lost 1, with 8 bases in between. Germline CDR1 SGHRS, CDR2 YFSETQ. DNA of the CDR3: TGCGCCAGCAGCTTGAAACAGGAGAACACTGAAGCTTTCTTT. This gives the protein CASSLKQENTEAFF.

J is TRBJ2-3 and V is TRBV5-6, with 8 bases identical to TRBD2. The CDR3 sequence is 15 residues long. Per the germline V gene, CDR1 is SGHDT and CDR2 is YYEEEE. V shed 5 bases and J 3 bases; nucleotides not matched to a gene: 8. CDR3 in amino acids: CASRVGLVTTDTQYF. The DNA for the CDR3 is TGTGCCAGCAGGGTGGGACTAGTTACAACAGATACGCAGTATTTT.

V and J are TRBV2 and TRBJ1-1; no clear D. V dropped 1 base and J dropped 1 base, with 4 bases sitting between them. The CDR3 covers 13 residues. Germline CDR1 SNHLY, CDR2 FYNNEI. The CDR3 DNA follows: TGTGCCAGCAGTGAAGGAGCGAACACTGAAGCTTTCTTT. This translates into CASSEGANTEAFF.

The chain employs TRBV2 and TRBJ2-2; 8 nucleotides agree with TRBD2. J was trimmed by 7 bases and V by 6 bases; bases with no gene match: 7. Looked up from germline, CDR1 is SNHLY and CDR2 is FYNNEI. The CDR3 has 14 residues. CDR3 coding DNA: TGTGCCAGCAGGGGGGGGCTAGCGGGCGGGGAGCTGTTTTTT. Its protein product is CASRGGLAGGELFF. The variable domain in full, completed from reference TRBV2 and TRBJ2-2, reads EPEVTQTPSHQVTQMGQEVILRCVPISNHLYFYWYRQILGQKVEFLVSFYNNEISEKSEIFDDQFSVERPDGSNFTLKIRSTKLEDSAMYFCASRGGLAGGELFFGEGSRLTVL.

This chain links TRBV7-9 with TRBJ2-2, with TRBD2 matching 8 bases. The CDR3 has 18 amino acids. The ends lost 1 base at V and 4 bases at J; junction bases unmatched: 11. Germline V gene lookup returns CDR1 SEHNR and CDR2 FQNEAQ (reference sequence). CDR3 residues: CASSLVSFERGPTGELFF. CDR3 coding DNA: TGTGCCAGCAGCTTAGTTAGCTTCGAGCGGGGGCCCACCGGGGAGCTGTTTTTT.

This clone was picked up one time. This chain joins TRBV15 and TRBJ2-1; TRBD2 matches at 7 bases. Per the germline V gene, CDR1 is LNHNV and CDR2 is YYDKDF (reference sequence). V lost 6 bases, J lost 6 bases, and 17 bases stayed unmatched. This CDR3 is built from 17 residues. DNA of the CDR3: TGTGCCACCAGAGCGGACAATGAGGGCGGGAGTCGCAATGAGCAGTTCTTC. Protein sequence: CATRADNEGGSRNEQFF.

The chain couples TRBV18 to TRBJ1-5; 8 nucleotides line up with TRBD1. Trimming at V came to 2 bases and at J to 5 bases, leaving 2 bases not matched to a gene. CDR3 size: 14 residues. The germline CDR1 and CDR2 sequences are KGHSH and LQKENI. CDR3 in amino acids: CASSPETGDQPQHF. As DNA, the CDR3 is TGTGCCAGCTCACCAGAGACAGGGGATCAGCCCCAGCATTTT.

The chain is built from TRBV6-1 and TRBJ1-2, with D unresolved. This CDR3 comprises 13 residues. The ends were cut back, 3 bases at V and 7 bases at J, with 12 bases in the middle. Germline loops: CDR1 MNHNS, CDR2 SASEGT. CDR3 region: CASSEARLAGYTF. CDR3 DNA sequence: TGTGCCAGCAGTGAGGCCCGACTCGCTGGCTACACCTTC.

V is TRBV27 and J is TRBJ1-1; D ambiguous. The CDR3 is 11 amino acids. The germline gives CDR1 MNHEY, CDR2 SMNVEV (reference sequence). V was pared by 3 bases and J by 11 bases, with 10 bases between. Written as DNA, the CDR3 is TGTGCCAGCAGTTTGGGCGTCGAGGCTTTCTTT. Encoded protein: CASSLGVEAFF.